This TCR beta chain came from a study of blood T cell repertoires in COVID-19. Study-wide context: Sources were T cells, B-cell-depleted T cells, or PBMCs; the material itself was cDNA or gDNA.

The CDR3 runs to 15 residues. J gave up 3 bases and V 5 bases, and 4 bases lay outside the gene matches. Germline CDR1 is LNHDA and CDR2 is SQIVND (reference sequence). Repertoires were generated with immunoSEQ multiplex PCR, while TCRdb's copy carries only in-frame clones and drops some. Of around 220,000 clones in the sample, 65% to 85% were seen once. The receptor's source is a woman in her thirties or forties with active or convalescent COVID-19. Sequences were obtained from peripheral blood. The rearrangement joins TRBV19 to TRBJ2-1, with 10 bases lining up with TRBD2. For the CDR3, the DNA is TGTGCCAGTAGTCGCGAGCGGGGGGGCTACAATGAGCAGTTCTTC. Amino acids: CASSRERGGYNEQFF. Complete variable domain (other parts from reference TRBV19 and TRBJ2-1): DGGITQSPKYLFRKEGQNVTLSCEQNLNHDAMYWYRQDPGQGLRLIYYSQIVNDFQKGDIAEGYSVSREKKESFPLTVTSAQKNPTAFYLCASSRERGGYNEQFFGPGTRLTVL.